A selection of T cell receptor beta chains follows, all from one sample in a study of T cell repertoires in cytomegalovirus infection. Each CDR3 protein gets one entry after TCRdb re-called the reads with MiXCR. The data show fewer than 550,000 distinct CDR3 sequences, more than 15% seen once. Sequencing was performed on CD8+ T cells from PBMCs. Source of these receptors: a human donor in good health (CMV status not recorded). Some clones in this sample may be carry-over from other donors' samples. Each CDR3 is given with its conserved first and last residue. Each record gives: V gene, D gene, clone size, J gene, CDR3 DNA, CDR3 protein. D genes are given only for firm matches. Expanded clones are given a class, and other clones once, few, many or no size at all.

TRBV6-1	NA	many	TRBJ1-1	TGTGCCAGCAGCCCCGAGTTCCTGAACACTGAAGCTTTCTTT	CASSPEFLNTEAFF
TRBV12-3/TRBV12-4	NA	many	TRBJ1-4	TGTGCCAGCAGTCCTTCTGGCATCACTAATGAAAAACTGTTTTTT	CASSPSGITNEKLFF
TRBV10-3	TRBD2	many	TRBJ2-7	TGTGCCATCACCGAGTCGTTAGCGGGATCCTACGAGCAGTACTTC	CAITESLAGSYEQYF
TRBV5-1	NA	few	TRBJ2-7	TGCGCCAGCAGCTGGCGAACAGGGTACCCTCGGAACGAGCAGTACTTC	CASSWRTGYPRNEQYF
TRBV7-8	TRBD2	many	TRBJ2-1	TGTGCCAGCAGCTTATCTCTCGCGGGGGGACACGACAATGAGCAGTTCTTC	CASSLSLAGGHDNEQFF
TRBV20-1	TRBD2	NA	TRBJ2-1	TGCAGTGCTAGAGATTGGCGGGAGGGAAATGAGCAGTTCTTC	CSARDWREGNEQFF
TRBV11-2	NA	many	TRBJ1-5	TGTGCCAGCAGCTTAGATGGAGGGGATAGCAATCAGCCCCAGCATTTT	CASSLDGGDSNQPQHF
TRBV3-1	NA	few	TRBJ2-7	TGTGCCAGCAGCGCGGTGGACCTCCACGAGCAGTACTTC	CASSAVDLHEQYF
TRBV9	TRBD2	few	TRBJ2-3	TGTGCCAGCAGCTCTCCGGGGGGGCGAAATAGGCAGTATTTT	CASSSPGGRNRQYF
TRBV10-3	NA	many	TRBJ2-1	TGTGCCATCAGTGACGGAATTGGCTCCTACAATGAGCAGTTCTTC	CAISDGIGSYNEQFF
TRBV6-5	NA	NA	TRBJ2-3	TGTGCCAGCAGTTTACGGGGAAAGTTAGATACGCAGTATTTT	CASSLRGKLDTQYF
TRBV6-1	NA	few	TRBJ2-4	TGTGCCAGCAGTTACCCCCGGCCCCCCGCCGCGGCCAAAAACATTCAGTACTTC	CASSYPRPPAAAKNIQYF
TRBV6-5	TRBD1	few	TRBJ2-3	TGTGCCAGCCGGACAGGGGGGTGGGCAGATACGCAGTATTTT	CASRTGGWADTQYF
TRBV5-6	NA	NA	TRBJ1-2	TGTGCCAGCAGCCTTGGACACCGTAACTATGGCTACACCTTC	CASSLGHRNYGYTF
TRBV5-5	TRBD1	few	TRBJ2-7	TGTGCCAGCAGCCAAGGGACAGTCGGCTACGAGCAGTACTTC	CASSQGTVGYEQYF
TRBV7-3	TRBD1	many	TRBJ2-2	TGTGCCAGCAGCTCAAATCCGGGACAGGGAACCGGGGAGCTGTTTTTT	CASSSNPGQGTGELFF
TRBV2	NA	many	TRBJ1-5	TGTGCCAGCGACCTGGGGGGTCAGCCCCAGCATTTT	CASDLGGQPQHF
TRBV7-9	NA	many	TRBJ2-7	TGTGCCAGCAGCTTAGCTAGCAGCTCCTACGAGCAGTACTTC	CASSLASSSYEQYF
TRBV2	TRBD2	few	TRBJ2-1	TGTGCCAGCAGTAGACTAGCGGACAATGAGCAGTTCTTC	CASSRLADNEQFF
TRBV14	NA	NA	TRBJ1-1	TGTGCCAGCAGCCAAGTCAACCCGGGGGCTGAAGCTTTCTTT	CASSQVNPGAEAFF
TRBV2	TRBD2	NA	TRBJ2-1	TGTGCCGGGAAGGCTAGCGGGGGGATCTCCTACAATGAGCAGTTCTTC	CAGKASGGISYNEQFF
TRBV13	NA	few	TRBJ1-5	TGTGCCAGCAGCTCCGGAGGCAGCTTTAATCAGCCCCAGCATTTT	CASSSGGSFNQPQHF
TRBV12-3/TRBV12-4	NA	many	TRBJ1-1	TGTGCCAGCAGTTTAGAGACAGTCATGAACACTGAAGCTTTCTTT	CASSLETVMNTEAFF
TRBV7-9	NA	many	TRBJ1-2	TGTGCCAGCCGAGGACGGATTTATGGCTACACCTTC	CASRGRIYGYTF
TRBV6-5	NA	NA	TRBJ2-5	TGTGCCAGCAGACGGTGGCGCGGAGAGACCCAGTACTTC	CASRRWRGETQYF
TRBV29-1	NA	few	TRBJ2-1	TGCAGCGTGCGACCAAACACTGAGCAGTTCTTC	CSVRPNTEQFF
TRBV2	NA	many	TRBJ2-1	TGTGCCAGCATCTCCAAAGGGGGGATGTCCTACAATGAGCAGTTCTTC	CASISKGGMSYNEQFF
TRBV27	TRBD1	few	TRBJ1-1	TGTGCCAGCAGTACCGGACAGGGGCTGGACACTGAAGCTTTCTTT	CASSTGQGLDTEAFF
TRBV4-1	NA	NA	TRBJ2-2	TGCGCCAGCAGTAGAAACGTGCTAGCCGGAAACACCGGGGAGCTGTTTTTT	CASSRNVLAGNTGELFF
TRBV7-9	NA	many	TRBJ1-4	TGTGCCAGCAGCGGTGAGATATTGGGTGAAAAACTGTTTTTT	CASSGEILGEKLFF
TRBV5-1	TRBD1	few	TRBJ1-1	TGCGCCAGCAGCTCACGACAGGGGGCGAGAGGCGACACTGAAGCTTTCTTT	CASSSRQGARGDTEAFF
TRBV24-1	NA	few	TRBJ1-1	TGTGCCACCAGTGACAACGCGAACACTGAAGCTTTCTTT	CATSDNANTEAFF
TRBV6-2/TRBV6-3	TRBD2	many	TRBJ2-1	TGTGCCAGCAGTTACCTTTCTAGCGGGGGGGTAAATGAGCAGTTCTTC	CASSYLSSGGVNEQFF
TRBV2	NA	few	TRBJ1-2	TGTGCCAGCAGTGAAAGAGGGCAGCCCTATGGCTACACCTTC	CASSERGQPYGYTF
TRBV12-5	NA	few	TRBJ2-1	TGTGCTAGTGGTTTGGTAAACAGCAATGAGCAGTTCTTC	CASGLVNSNEQFF
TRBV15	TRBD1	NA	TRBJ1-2	TGTGCCACCAGCAGGGTTACAGGGGACTATGGCTACACCTTC	CATSRVTGDYGYTF
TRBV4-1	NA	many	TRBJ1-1	TGCGCCAGCAGCCCCCTTGGTCGAGGGGGAAACACTGAAGCTTTCTTT	CASSPLGRGGNTEAFF
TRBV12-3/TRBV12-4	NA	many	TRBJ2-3	TGTGCCAGCAGAGGGGGTGGGATGACAATCACAGATACGCAGTATTTT	CASRGGGMTITDTQYF
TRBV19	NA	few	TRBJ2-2	TGTGCCAGTAGTAAAACAGGGCCCAGGGAGCTGTTTTTT	CASSKTGPRELFF
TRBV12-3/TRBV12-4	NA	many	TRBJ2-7	TGTGCCAGCAGTTTAAAGGTCGGCAGGCTAAGCTCCTACGAGCAGTACTTC	CASSLKVGRLSSYEQYF
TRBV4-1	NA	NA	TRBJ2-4	TGCGCCAGCAGCCAAGATGGGAGACTAGCCAAAAACATTCAGTACTTC	CASSQDGRLAKNIQYF
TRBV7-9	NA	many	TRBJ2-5	TGTGCCAGCAGCTTAGTGCTCGGAGGGGAGACCCAGTACTTC	CASSLVLGGETQYF
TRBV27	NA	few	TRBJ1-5	TGTGCCAGCAGTTTATCGGGGTGGGGTCAGCCCCAGCATTTT	CASSLSGWGQPQHF
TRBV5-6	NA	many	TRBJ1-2	TGTGCCAGCAGCCTCCCGGACGGGGGGGATAACTATGGCTACACCTTC	CASSLPDGGDNYGYTF